Following are 21 T cell receptor beta chains from one sample sequenced in a study of cytomegalovirus exposure and HLA in healthy donors. Data came from immunoSEQ multiplex PCR; TCRdb stores just in-frame clones and leaves some out. The table shows more than 20,000 clones, with under 98% occurring only once. Input material: PBMCs. Receptors were obtained from a man younger than 40 in good health and CMV-seropositive.

This sequence joins TRBV7-3 and TRBJ2-1, with 14 bases that match TRBD2. The germline CDR1 and CDR2 sequences are SGHTA and FQGTGA. The CDR3 is made up of 16 amino acids. The junction had 4 bases not matched to a gene; V was cut back by 1 base and J by 8 bases. This CDR3 reads CASSLRMGLAGDEQFF. The CDR3, as DNA: TGTGCCAGCAGCTTAAGAATGGGACTAGCGGGAGATGAGCAGTTCTTC.

The chain combines TRBV5-1 with TRBJ2-1, with 10 bases aligning to TRBD2. The CDR3 runs to 14 residues. Germline loops: CDR1 SGHRS, CDR2 YFSETQ. V was pared by 4 bases and J by 7 bases, with 5 bases of the junction left unmatched. Written as DNA, the CDR3 is TGCGCCAGCAGCCTAGCGGGAGTGGGTAATGAGCAGTTCTTC. This encodes CASSLAGVGNEQFF.

This sequence joins TRBV2 and TRBJ2-7, with no clear D. Trimming took 8 bases from V and 2 from J, leaving 19 bases between them. Germline assignment: CDR1 SNHLY and CDR2 FYNNEI. The CDR3 is 15 residues long. CDR3 sequence reads: CASLKGGLGTYEQYF. The DNA of the CDR3 is TGTGCCAGCCTCAAAGGCGGCCTCGGTACCTACGAGCAGTACTTC. Full variable domain (remainder filled in from reference TRBV2 and TRBJ2-7): EPEVTQTPSHQVTQMGQEVILRCVPISNHLYFYWYRQILGQKVEFLVSFYNNEISEKSEIFDDQFSVERPDGSNFTLKIRSTKLEDSAMYFCASLKGGLGTYEQYFGPGTRLTVT.

The chain couples TRBV6-6 to TRBJ2-7; TRBD2 agrees at 8 bases. V dropped 0 bases and J dropped 2; count of bases not matched to a gene: 3. Germline values: CDR1 MNHNY, CDR2 SVGAGI (reference sequence). The CDR3 totals 15 residues. CDR3 coding DNA: TGTGCCAGCAGTTACTCGAGCGGGAGTGCCTACGAGCAGTACTTC. Its translation is CASSYSSGSAYEQYF.

J is TRBJ2-3 and V is TRBV11-2; TRBD1 might be the D (6 bases). Looked up from germline, CDR1 is SGHAT and CDR2 is FQNNGV. This CDR3 has 15 amino acids. Trimming pared 8 bases from V and 2 bases from J, leaving 17 bases between. In nucleotides, the CDR3 is TGTGCCAGCCTGCGCAGGGGCTACAACACAGATACGCAGTATTTT. Its protein is CASLRRGYNTDTQYF.

CDR3 residues: CASSLTGTLTYEQYF. The DNA of the CDR3 is TGTGCCAGCAGTTTGACCGGGACTTTAACTTACGAGCAGTACTTC. The J gene is TRBJ2-7, the V gene TRBV28; D possibly corresponds to TRBD2 (6 bases). Looked up from germline, CDR1 is MDHEN and CDR2 is SYDVKM. The CDR3 has 15 residues. The V end was cut by 3 bases, the J end by 4 bases, with 16 bases between.

This chain joins TRBV6-6 and TRBJ2-1; 9 positions agree with TRBD1. This CDR3 has 14 amino acids. V was pared by 7 bases and J by 6 bases, with 7 bases of the junction left unmatched. Germline values: CDR1 MNHNY, CDR2 SVGAGI (reference sequence). Here the CDR3 DNA reads TGTGCCAGCACGCCGTGGGACAGGGCCAATGAGCAGTTCTTC. Translated: CASTPWDRANEQFF.

J is TRBJ2-5 and V is TRBV7-9, with 11 bases aligning to TRBD2. The CDR3 is 15 residues long. CDR1 and CDR2 from the germline V gene are SEHNR and FQNEAQ (reference sequence). The junction had 1 base not matched to a gene; V was cut back by 2 bases and J by 2 bases. The CDR3 sequence: CASSLLAGGQETQYF. The CDR3 DNA is TGTGCCAGCAGCTTACTAGCGGGAGGACAAGAGACCCAGTACTTC.

The chain uses TRBV27 and TRBJ2-2; possibly TRBD2 for D (5 bases). This CDR3 is built from 14 residues. Per the germline V gene, CDR1 is MNHEY and CDR2 is SMNVEV (reference sequence). The germline V and J ends were trimmed by 8 bases and 5 bases, with 15 bases remaining between them. The CDR3 region has the DNA TGTGCCAGCCTAAGACCCGGGAAAACCGGGGAGCTGTTTTTT. It yields the protein CASLRPGKTGELFF.

J is TRBJ1-2 and V is TRBV19; D is uncertain. This CDR3 has 12 amino acids. The V gene's germline CDR1 is LNHDA and CDR2 SQIVND (reference sequence). V was trimmed by 4 bases and J by 3 bases, leaving 6 bases between them. CDR3 sequence: CASSTTDYGYTF. The CDR3 DNA follows: TGTGCCAGTAGTACCACGGACTATGGCTACACCTTC.

This clone has only one observation. The rearrangement uses TRBV6-5 and TRBJ2-7, with a weak D call TRBD1 (6 bases). The germline V gene encodes CDR1 MNHEY and CDR2 SVGAGI. This CDR3 contains 15 residues. Deletions cut 4 bases from V and 0 bases from J, with 13 bases between. CDR3 DNA: TGTGCCAGCAGTTGGACAGAATCAAGCTCCTACGAGCAGTACTTC. Encoded protein: CASSWTESSSYEQYF.

The chain recombines TRBV5-5 with TRBJ2-7, with a possible D match to TRBD2 (5 bases). Between the trimmed V and J ends, which lost 3 bases and 0 bases, there was a span of 13 bases. From germline, CDR1 is SGHKS and CDR2 YYEKEE (reference sequence). CDR3 size: 15 residues. The CDR3: CASSSAAGVSYEQYF. For the CDR3, the DNA is TGTGCCAGCAGCTCGGCCGCGGGCGTCTCCTACGAGCAGTACTTC.

The chain uses TRBV7-3 and TRBJ1-4; TRBD1 might be the D (5 bases). The length of the CDR3 is 18 residues. Trimming cost V 4 bases and J 5 bases, with 23 bases left between them. Germline lookup yields CDR1 SGHTA and CDR2 FQGTGA. CDR3 coding DNA: TGTGCCAGCAGCTCCGACCGACTCTCCCGGGGGAAGAATGAAAAACTGTTTTTT. As protein: CASSSDRLSRGKNEKLFF.

The chain joins TRBV27 to TRBJ2-2, with D perhaps TRBD1 (6 bases). V was cut by 5 bases and J by 5 bases, with 18 bases left in between. The CDR3 length is 16 residues. CDR1 is MNHEY and CDR2 is SMNVEV in the germline V gene (reference sequence). The CDR3 is CASSPLLGTLTGELFF. The CDR3 region has the DNA TGTGCCAGCAGTCCCCTTCTCGGGACACTTACCGGGGAGCTGTTTTTT.

V usage is TRBV6-6 and J usage is TRBJ1-2; unclear D gene. This CDR3 region has 13 residues. Trimming stripped 5 bases from V and 4 bases from J, with 11 bases between. From germline, CDR1 is MNHNY and CDR2 SVGAGI (reference sequence). In nucleotides, the CDR3 is TGTGCCAGCAGTCTGGGCAGCCTCTATGGCTACACCTTC. Translation gives CASSLGSLYGYTF.

The V gene is TRBV28, the J gene TRBJ2-3, with D perhaps TRBD2 (5 bases). V shed 8 bases and J shed 3 bases, with 18 bases lying between them. CDR3 size: 15 residues. The V gene's germline CDR1 is MDHEN and CDR2 SYDVKM. The CDR3 region has the DNA TGTGCCAGCCTCCGGAGGCCCGCGTTAACAGATACGCAGTATTTT. Amino acid sequence: CASLRRPALTDTQYF.

The chain is built from TRBV7-6 and TRBJ1-4, with 8 bases matching TRBD1. V gave up 5 bases and J gave up 3 bases; unmatched junction bases: 5. The germline V gene has CDR1 SGHVS and CDR2 FNYEAQ. The CDR3 spans 15 residues. The CDR3 region is CASSPYRGSNEKLFF. The CDR3 DNA reads TGTGCCAGCAGCCCCTACAGGGGGTCTAATGAAAAACTGTTTTTT.

The chain carries TRBV7-9 and TRBJ2-7; D possibly corresponds to TRBD1 (5 bases). The germline CDR1 and CDR2 sequences are SEHNR and FQNEAQ (reference sequence). V was trimmed by 0 bases and J by 4 bases, leaving 16 bases between them. This CDR3 contains 16 residues. The CDR3: CASSLAAGRFLYEQYF. DNA of the CDR3: TGTGCCAGCAGCTTAGCAGCAGGGCGTTTTTTATACGAGCAGTACTTC.

Only a few counts were recorded for this clone. The rearrangement joins TRBV2 to TRBJ2-7, with 8 bases fitting TRBD2. The CDR3 is 13 amino acids. CDR1 and CDR2 from the germline V gene are SNHLY and FYNNEI. Trimming took 7 bases from V and 5 from J; bases not matched to a gene: 7. This CDR3 reads CASTREVGNEQYF. The DNA of the CDR3 is TGTGCCAGCACGCGGGAGGTAGGCAACGAGCAGTACTTC.

This sequence joins TRBV29-1 and TRBJ2-3, with 13 bases lining up with TRBD2. The CDR3 has 14 residues. J gave up 5 bases and V 4 bases, and 3 bases lay outside the gene matches. From germline, CDR1 is SQVTM and CDR2 ANQGSEA. CDR3 loop: CSVVGLAGVDTQYF. CDR3 bases: TGCAGCGTTGTTGGACTAGCGGGAGTAGATACGCAGTATTTT.

The chain carries TRBV6-6 and TRBJ1-2, with unresolved D. The V gene's germline CDR1 is MNHNY and CDR2 SVGAGI (reference sequence). V was shortened by 0 bases and J by 6 bases, with 11 bases between the two germline ends. The CDR3 spans 14 residues. The CDR3 DNA sequence: TGTGCCAGCAGTTACTCAGGAGGAGACGATGGCTACACCTTC. Translated, it gives CASSYSGGDDGYTF.